A selection of T cell receptor beta chains follows, all from one sample in a study of blood T cell repertoires in COVID-19. The method was immunoSEQ multiplex PCR; TCRdb's version includes in-frame clones alone and lacks a portion of them. Among about 150,000 clones listed, just under 85% were seen once. The sample comprised PBMCs or T cells enriched from blood (not recorded which). These receptors originate from a woman between 45 and 65 years old with acute COVID-19. The CDR3 runs from the conserved cysteine through the conserved F or W. The D gene is left open where the match is weak. Rows may omit the clone size; those that give it use once, few, many or a size class.

v_call	j_call	d_call	clone_size	cdr3_nt	cdr3_aa
TRBV3-1/TRBV3-2	TRBJ1-1	-	-	TGTGCCAGCAGCCAAGACCTCGGGTTTGTCACTGAAGCTTTCTTT	CASSQDLGFVTEAFF
TRBV7-2	TRBJ2-7	-	-	TGTGCCAGCAGCTTAACAACCGGGACTCCATACGAGCAGTACTTC	CASSLTTGTPYEQYF
TRBV2	TRBJ1-2	TRBD1	-	TGTGCCAGCCCGGGACAGGGTTATGGCTACACCTTC	CASPGQGYGYTF
TRBV5-1	TRBJ1-1	-	many	TGCGCCAGCAGCCTCTCGTGGGGGGGCAACACTGAAGCTTTCTTT	CASSLSWGGNTEAFF
TRBV11-3	TRBJ1-1	-	once	TGTGCCAGCAGCTTAGTAACTACAGGGAGGGCGGACACTGAAGCTTTCTTT	CASSLVTTGRADTEAFF
TRBV12-3/TRBV12-4	TRBJ2-7	TRBD2	-	TGTGCCAGCAGCTCTGGGAGGGCAGGCGAGCAGTACTTC	CASSSGRAGEQYF
TRBV25-1	TRBJ2-2	-	-	TGTGCCAGCAGCCGGGGGAAGGGGCAGGTCGGGGAGCTGTTTTTT	CASSRGKGQVGELFF
TRBV4-1	TRBJ2-5	TRBD2	once	TGCGCCAGCAGGCTGGGACTAGCGGGAGCGGAGACCCAGTACTTC	CASRLGLAGAETQYF
TRBV28	TRBJ1-1	-	once	TGTGCCAGCAGTTTTACTCAGGGGAACACTGAAGCTTTCTTT	CASSFTQGNTEAFF
TRBV28	TRBJ1-2	TRBD1	-	TGTGCCAGCAGTTTCGGGGACAGGCACTACACCTTC	CASSFGDRHYTF
TRBV20-1	TRBJ2-7	-	-	TGCAGTGCCCGCACAGGGATCGAGCAGTACTTC	CSARTGIEQYF
TRBV7-2	TRBJ2-2	TRBD1	few	TGTGCCAGCAGCTTGGCAGGGGGCACCGGGGAGCTGTTTTTT	CASSLAGGTGELFF
TRBV7-3	TRBJ2-2	-	-	TGTGCCAGCAGCTGGGGACAGAACACCGGGGAGCTGTTTTTT	CASSWGQNTGELFF
TRBV19	TRBJ1-2	-	-	TGTGCCAGTAGGAAACAACCCCAAGCTAACTATGGCTACACCTTC	CASRKQPQANYGYTF
TRBV28	TRBJ2-7	-	once	TGTGCCAGCACCACAGGACGGTCCTACGAGCAGTACTTC	CASTTGRSYEQYF
TRBV6-5	TRBJ1-4	-	-	TGTGCCAGCAGTTACTTGTCGGTTGGTGAAAAACTGTTTTTT	CASSYLSVGEKLFF
TRBV7-2	TRBJ1-5	-	-	TGTGCCAGCAGCTTAGTCGGCAATCAGCCCCAGCATTTT	CASSLVGNQPQHF
TRBV12-3/TRBV12-4	TRBJ2-3	TRBD2	-	TGTGCCAGCAGTTTAGGGACGGGACTAGCGGGGTATTTT	CASSLGTGLAGYF
TRBV10-3	TRBJ2-7	TRBD2	-	TGTGCCATCAGTGACCTGGGCGGGAGAACCTACGAGCAGTACTTC	CAISDLGGRTYEQYF
TRBV5-4	TRBJ2-2	-	-	TGTGCCAGCAGCTTGGCCGGTTCTGCTAACACCGGGGAGCTGTTTTTT	CASSLAGSANTGELFF
TRBV14	TRBJ2-1	-	-	TGTGCCAGCAGCCAAGACCGCCCAGGTGTCTACAACAATGAGCAGTTCTTC	CASSQDRPGVYNNEQFF
TRBV18	TRBJ1-5	-	once	TGTGCCAGCTCGGCACAGGGAAGGGGTAGCAATCAGCCCCAGCATTTT	CASSAQGRGSNQPQHF
TRBV6-4	TRBJ1-1	-	-	TGTGCCAGAGATCCCGATCGGGGGAGGGATGAAGCTTTCTTT	CARDPDRGRDEAFF
TRBV11-2	TRBJ2-7	-	-	TGTGCCAGCAGCTTATCCATTTCTCCTAACGAGCAGTACTTC	CASSLSISPNEQYF
TRBV18	TRBJ2-1	TRBD2	-	TGTGCCAGCTCACCGAAGGGACTAGCGGGAGGCTCCTACAATGAGCAGTTCTTC	CASSPKGLAGGSYNEQFF
TRBV9	TRBJ1-5	-	-	TGTGCCAGCAGCGTAGAGAGCAGGTATAGCAATCAGCCCCAGCATTTT	CASSVESRYSNQPQHF
TRBV11-2	TRBJ2-7	TRBD2	-	TGTGCCAGCAGCTTGGGACTAGCGGGGTCCTACGAGCAGTACTTC	CASSLGLAGSYEQYF
TRBV28	TRBJ2-7	TRBD2	once	TGTGCCAGCAGTGATAGCGGGTTAACCTACTACGAGCAGTACTTC	CASSDSGLTYYEQYF
TRBV5-6	TRBJ2-1	-	-	TGTGCCAGCAGCTCTGCGGCCTCCTACAATGAGCAGTTCTTC	CASSSAASYNEQFF
TRBV10-1	TRBJ1-4	-	-	TGCGCCAGTCGCGGAGCAACTAATGAAAAACTGTTTTTT	CASRGATNEKLFF
TRBV4-2	TRBJ1-5	-	-	TGTGCCAGCAGCCAAGAGGGCAGGAGCAATCAGCCCCAGCATTTT	CASSQEGRSNQPQHF
TRBV5-5	TRBJ1-4	-	once	TGTGCCAGCAGCCTGACAGCAACTAATGAAAAACTGTTTTTT	CASSLTATNEKLFF
TRBV11-3	TRBJ2-5	-	many	TGTGCCAGCAGCTTTTCTAGAAGCGAGACCCAGTACTTC	CASSFSRSETQYF
TRBV19	TRBJ2-7	TRBD2	-	TGTGCCAGTAGTGCTGGCGGGAGTTTCGAGCAGTACTTC	CASSAGGSFEQYF
TRBV5-1	TRBJ1-2	TRBD1	-	TGCGCCAGCAGCTTGGAGGGACAGCCGGTTTCTAGGAGCTACACCTTC	CASSLEGQPVSRSYTF
TRBV2	TRBJ1-4	-	-	TGTGCCAGCAAGTACGACGCCGGGATGAATGAAAAACTGTTTTTT	CASKYDAGMNEKLFF
TRBV27	TRBJ2-7	TRBD2	-	TGTGCCAGCAGTGTAGAGACTAGCGGTTCCGAGCAGTACTTC	CASSVETSGSEQYF
TRBV27	TRBJ1-1	-	-	TGTGCCAGCAGTTTATCCGGAGGTATAGCAGCTTTCTTT	CASSLSGGIAAFF
TRBV12-5	TRBJ2-7	-	-	TGTGCTAGTGGTTTGGTTAATCAGTGGGGCGCCTACGAGCAGTACTTC	CASGLVNQWGAYEQYF
TRBV5-4	TRBJ1-6	-	-	TGTGCCAGCAGCCAGGACAGAAATAATTCACCCCTCCACTTT	CASSQDRNNSPLHF
TRBV6-6	TRBJ1-1	-	-	TGTGCCAGCAAGTCAGGGCTTTCCGCTGAAGCTTTCTTT	CASKSGLSAEAFF
TRBV2	TRBJ2-1	-	-	TGTGCCAGCAGTGTGGGTTCGGGCTCCTACAATGAGCAGTTCTTC	CASSVGSGSYNEQFF
TRBV6-5	TRBJ1-2	-	-	TGTGCCAGCAGTTATAGGGGCCTTAACTATGGCTACACCTTC	CASSYRGLNYGYTF